The subject of this entry is one T cell receptor beta chain. Trimming stripped 5 bases from V and 5 bases from J, with 10 bases between. The CDR3 covers 13 residues. CDR1 and CDR2 from the germline V gene are SNHLY and FYNNEI. Sequenced by immunoSEQ multiplex PCR; TCRdb stores in-frame clones only, minus some. Seen here are some 87,000 clones, around 91% observed once, and the top ten hold about 15%. This entry belongs to a study of control samples from healthy donors and cancer patients. The clonotype was recovered from a man under 40 in good health. What was sequenced was blood. The chain joins TRBV2 to TRBJ2-4; no reliable D call. The DNA for the CDR3 is TGTGCCAGCAGTTCAAGGCTGGAAAACATTCAGTACTTC. Encoded protein: CASSSRLENIQYF.